This entry concerns a single T cell receptor beta chain. Its antigen remains unidentified. This sample stems from a study of T cell clonotyping in hematopoietic cell transplantation. Study-wide context: Recipients' pretransplant samples followed cytoreduction. Study results and limitations: Higher Inverse Simpson Index values in graft donor and pretransplant recipient predicted broader posttransplant TCR diversity. Pathologically expanded recipient clonotypes increased progressively from day 30 to day 180 as diversity fell.

Time point noted: recipient sample about 28 days before transplant, after cytoreduction. The V gene's germline CDR1 is SNHLY and CDR2 FYNNEI. This CDR3 contains 13 residues. V gave up 6 bases and J gave up 5 bases, with 11 bases separating them. Generated by immunoSEQ multiplex PCR, the TCRdb table keeps only in-frame clones and is missing some. The sample consists of some 26,000 clones, roughly 85% of them appearing once. V and J are TRBV2 and TRBJ2-1, with D possibly being TRBD1 (5 bases). This sample comprised peripheral blood mononuclear cells, obtained before stem cell transplant. This receptor was taken from a man aged 35-49 years with acute myeloid leukemia. Some clones in this sample may be carry-over from other donors' samples. CDR3 sequence: CASRGLRNNEQFF. The CDR3, as DNA: TGTGCCAGCAGGGGGCTGAGGAACAATGAGCAGTTCTTC.